Included here is one T cell receptor (beta chain) sequence, with context. The clone's antigen remains unknown. No per-base quality is available; no much larger clone lies one base away. The CDR3 sequence holds 13 residues, the cysteine and phenylalanine included. The kept DNA is CDR3 alone, 39 bases in frame from the first base. Per the germline V gene (reference sequence), GTSNPN is the CDR1 and SVGIG is the CDR2. V lost 7 bases and J lost 7 bases; the stretch between them is 18 bases long. In total, just over 650 healthy bone marrow donors made up the cohort. At the time of sampling, all cohort members were nominally healthy, though unrecorded immune exposures were likely present. The donor was CMV seropositive and belonged to the group of over 250 seropositive cohort members. Each donor provided a peripheral blood sample, and peripheral blood mononuclear cells were used for TCR beta sequencing. The Qiagen DNeasy Blood Extraction Kit was used to extract genomic DNA from the blood cell samples.

The data belong to a study of cytomegalovirus exposure and HLA in healthy donors (dated by TCRdb to the late 2010s). Describing the broader study: In an earlier analysis of 587 of the donors, 250 to 300 Gb of sequence data and 117 million unique TCR beta sequences from roughly 200 million T cells were reported. Donor age, sex, ethnicity and CMV serostatus were compiled together with the repertoire data. Of the 300 to 400 genotyped donors, 65% to 90% fell in the genetic ancestry cluster associated with self-reported Caucasian donors. An early release covering 500 to 750 HLA-typed donors comprised about 300 gigabases of sequencing data and tens of millions of unique TCR sequences. Every repertoire in the discovery cohort had been generated on one and the same sequencing platform. On average, about 200,000 unique TCR beta nucleotide sequences were sequenced per donor among 398 genotyped donors of the cohort, with roughly 18% of those sequences being non-productive. To predict cytomegalovirus infection status, the study brought together high-throughput TCR immunosequencing, statistical association of individual TCRs with disease status, and machine learning. A few DR-DQ haplotypes were treated as single units for association and clustering because of strong linkage in the cohort. To study patterns of TCR occurrence, a later analysis re-analyzed previously published TCR beta repertoires from several hundred donors and added high-resolution HLA genotyping. Besides the first cohort of roughly 660 subjects, a separate validation cohort made up of 120 different subjects was used. The study aimed to test whether signatures of past pathogen exposure could be identified by cataloging public T cell receptors. HLA typing covered class I and class II loci at four-digit resolution. The study used immunosequencing to profile the T cell repertoires of approximately 690 subjects and linked those repertoires to cytomegalovirus serostatus. Typing coverage differed by locus: A, B, C, DRB1 and DQB1 were typed in about 620-630 donors, DQA1 in about 550, DPA1 in 600 to 610, and DPB1 in 450 to 480. To decide whether each TCR beta V gene segment behaved as functional or pseudogenic, an earlier analysis of some 570 of the donors relied on high-throughput TCR beta sequencing. Rather than using new phenotypic data, the later analysis identified candidate immune exposures from TCR beta sequences and from how often those sequences occurred across donors. In a later genetic analysis, genome-wide SNP genotypes for about 65% of the 666 donors were used, and that subset was treated as a discovery cohort. Overall study results and their limits: In an earlier analysis of about 540 of the donors, most TCR beta V segments were observed in productive rearrangements about 87% or about 30% of the time, broadly matching IMGT annotations. In a later analysis, more than 15,000 TCR beta sequences were associated with specific HLA alleles at a false discovery rate of 0.05. In vitro tests confirmed that a few of the cytomegalovirus-associated TCR beta chains recognize cytomegalovirus antigens. The classifier was reported to diagnose cytomegalovirus status with high specificity and sensitivity in both the original cohort and the validation cohort. A further reported finding was that TCR beta sequences accurately predicted the HLA-A and HLA-B alleles for most subjects in the first cohort. In this cohort, only TCR beta chains were sequenced, and detectable features were limited by the absence of alpha or paired-chain data. The authors suggested that the approach could potentially be extended to other disease states and immunological phenotypes. In the study, around 150 TCR beta chains were listed as associated with cytomegalovirus. The earlier analysis of approximately 540 of the donors excluded some 16 rarely observed V segments, including chromosome 9 orphons, because counts were too low. Compared with equally common non-associated chains, HLA-associated TCR beta chains in a later analysis were more clonally expanded and had lower generation probabilities. A later genetic analysis reported fewer N-insertions in productive TCRs among donors in an Asian-associated ancestry cluster than the approximately 700-donor mean. The 87-base-pair reads could not distinguish some IMGT-functional V segments, including TRBV6-2 and TRBV6-3, so those segments were excluded. V-gene and J-gene trimming of TCR beta chains was associated with a missense DCLRE1C variant in a later genetic analysis, and the association was replicated in an independent cohort. A group of highly shared sequence variants was considered likely to be a technical artifact of the sequencing pipeline. When HLA alleles, especially DR and DQ, strongly co-occurred, attributing TCR associations to individual alleles was difficult. A later analysis found that most CMV-associated TCR beta chains appeared HLA-restricted, with HLA associations seemingly driven largely by CMV exposure. Several of the top co-occurrence clusters appeared to be linked to parvovirus B19, influenza, CMV and Epstein-Barr virus, according to a later analysis. Most TCR sequences were observed very rarely across donors, whereas some public TCRs were present in many individuals. The only immune exposure information available for the cohort was CMV serostatus. Presence/absence analyses assumed roughly uniform sequencing depth across donors, an assumption that may not hold. According to a later analysis, TCR association rates differed among HLA loci, with DRB1 alleles showing the most associated TCRs and HLA-C alleles showing the fewest. Linkage disequilibrium might explain the correlated functional status among segregating V segments, but an unknown experimental factor could not be excluded. Because HLA typing was unavailable for some donors at each locus, only the typed subset was used in association tests.

Library preparation was by the immunoSEQ multiplex PCR assay. The multiplex PCR relied on a mix of 60 forward primers for TCR Vbeta segments and 13 reverse primers for TCR Jbeta segments. The CDR3 region of rearranged TCR beta genes was amplified from genomic DNA by a multiplex PCR assay. The amplified TCR beta libraries were sequenced on the Illumina HiSeq System as 87-base-pair reads. Under the source paper's analysis protocol: A later analysis tallied around 80 million unique TCR beta chains across the 666 repertoires, and approximately 9.9 million of those chains were shared by two or more donors. To remove PCR and sequencing errors, raw reads were error-corrected and collapsed into unique sequences using a nearest-neighbor algorithm that merged closely related sequences. Alignment of CDR3 sequences to IMGT reference sequences was used to assign V, D and J gene segments. Each retained sequence needed at least a six-nucleotide match to both a V gene segment and a J gene segment. Rearrangements were classified as productive when the CDR3 lacked stop codons and remained in frame with V and J, and all other rearrangements were classified as non-productive. CDR3 was defined according to IMGT convention as the region running from the second conserved V-encoded cysteine to the conserved J-encoded phenylalanine. Sequences without an unambiguous match to a single V gene segment were excluded from the earlier analysis of 450 to 750 of the donors. An earlier analysis of a few hundred of the donors called V segments functional above 56.7% productive rearrangements and segregating when the between-donor standard deviation exceeded 5%. A statistical classification framework was built for diagnosing cytomegalovirus status from the catalog of TCR beta chain sequences. In a later analysis, TCR nucleotide sequences were compared against IMGT/GENE-DB human TR gene sequences so that V and J genes could be assigned. A later analysis assigned CDR3 sequences and most-parsimonious VDJ recombination scenarios with the TCRdist pipeline. In a later analysis, each TCR beta chain was defined by its CDR3 amino acid sequence together with its V-gene family, and reads lacking a unique V-gene family were excluded. In a later analysis, several hundred highly shared, low-generation-probability nucleotide sequences were removed to address suspected cross-contamination and a sequencing artifact. In a later analysis, a clonal expansion index was calculated for each public chain from normalized within-repertoire ranks of inferred template counts. In a later analysis, generation probabilities were computed using a VDJ recombination model fitted to out-of-frame rearrangements, and the results were checked against IGoR. A later analysis scored TCR-TCR, TCR-HLA and TCR-CMV co-occurrence with hypergeometric tests, applying a repertoire-size bias correction to TCR pairs. A later analysis estimated false discovery rates by permuting HLA or CMV assignments 20 times. A later analysis grouped co-occurring TCRs with DBSCAN, adding TCRdist sequence similarity when clustering within HLA-allele-positive subsets. Repertoires with fewer than 30,000 or more than 120,000 public chains were left out of co-occurrence clustering, as were five repertoires with anomalous nucleotide sharing. In its TCRdb copy, this immuneACCESS table keeps in-frame sequences only and misses some clones. Where compared with another copy, unresolved V genes explain less than half of these, and the others have no known cause. V and J calls and clone size come straight from that table; D and trimming were deduced from the DNA. In all, the sample holds about 170,000 clones, and around 81% of those were seen once. Together, the top ten hold 2% to 2.5% of the sample.

This receptor was obtained from a woman in her thirties in good health and CMV-seropositive. The V gene is TRBV30 and the J gene is TRBJ2-3; TRBD1 could be the D gene, as 6 bases match. Sequencing input: PBMCs. Here is the DNA: TGTGCCTTGAAGGGGGAAGTCGGAAATACGCAGTATTTT. This is translated as CALKGEVGNTQYF. Reference TRBV30 and TRBJ2-3 genes cover what lies past the CDR3, so the full variable domain is SQTIHQWPATLVQPVGSPLSLECTVEGTSNPNLYWYRQAAGRGLQLLFYSVGIGQISSEVPQNLSASRPQDRQFILSSKKLLLSDSGFYLCALKGEVGNTQYFGPGTRLTVL.